The 12 T cell receptor beta chains presented below share a single source sample, sequenced in a study of yellow fever vaccine responses in identical twins. TCRdb reprocessed the RT-PCR reads via MiXCR and lists one record per CDR3 protein. Among 2,500 to 3,000 distinct CDR3 sequences, 85% to 90% were seen once, and the ten largest hold around 1.7%. Sequenced here: T cells from blood (PBMCs), unsorted or a sorted subset (not recorded which), sampled before or after yellow fever vaccination (not recorded which). These receptors all stem from a female donor who received the yellow fever vaccine.

This rearrangement joins TRBV20-1 to TRBJ2-7, with unresolved D. CDR3 length: 11 residues. V was cut by 3 bases and J by 6 bases, with 9 bases left in between. The germline CDR1 and CDR2 sequences are DFQATT and SNEGSKA (reference sequence). The CDR3 is CSASPTAEQYF. The CDR3 region has the DNA TGCAGTGCTAGCCCGACTGCCGAGCAGTACTTC.

This chain links TRBV23-1 with TRBJ1-1; a weak D match, TRBD1 (5 bases). TRBV23-1 is recorded as an ORF, its role being uncertain. V dropped 2 bases and J dropped 5 bases, with 12 bases sitting between them. CDR3 length equals 14 residues. The CDR3 nucleotides are TGCGCCAGCAGTCAACTGGGACGAAAGACTGAAGCTTTCTTT. This gives the protein CASSQLGRKTEAFF.

This clonotype has only one observation. This chain joins TRBV18 and TRBJ2-3; no clear D gene. This CDR3 region has 14 residues. Germline V lookup: CDR1 KGHSH, CDR2 LQKENI. Trimming took 3 bases from V and 0 from J, leaving 7 bases between them. CDR3 loop: CASSPPYSTDTQYF. The CDR3 DNA sequence: TGTGCCAGCTCACCTCCGTACAGCACAGATACGCAGTATTTT.

The chain is built from TRBV18 and TRBJ1-5; 8 positions match TRBD1. The V segment lost 5 bases and the J segment 6 bases; nucleotides outside the gene matches: 9. The CDR3 is made up of 15 amino acids. Germline CDR1 KGHSH, CDR2 LQKENI. DNA of the CDR3: TGTGCCAGCTCAAACGGACAGGGAGGGATTCAGCCCCAGCATTTT. This encodes CASSNGQGGIQPQHF.

The rearrangement uses TRBV2 and TRBJ1-5; weak D call: TRBD1 (5 bases). Germline values: CDR1 SNHLY, CDR2 FYNNEI. The germline V and J ends were trimmed by 3 bases and 3 bases, with 12 bases remaining between them. The CDR3 is made up of 15 amino acids. CDR3 sequence reads: CASSEESTDNQPQHF. CDR3 sequence (DNA): TGTGCCAGCAGTGAGGAGTCGACAGACAATCAGCCCCAGCATTTT.

The CDR3 sequence is CASIWRLATDTQYF. CDR3 in DNA: TGTGCCAGCATATGGAGGCTAGCGACAGATACGCAGTATTTT. The chain has TRBV13 and TRBJ2-3, with D tentatively TRBD2 (6 bases). Deletions cut 7 bases from V and 3 bases from J, with 14 bases between. The CDR3 length is 14 residues. Germline V gene sequence: CDR1 PRHDT, CDR2 FYEKMQ (reference sequence).

This sequence joins TRBV24-1 and TRBJ1-4; D might be TRBD1 (5 bases). Trimming took off 7 bases at V and 7 bases at J, with 12 bases between the two ends. The CDR3 covers 13 residues. The germline V gene encodes CDR1 KGHDR and CDR2 SFDVKD. CDR3 sequence reads: CATSGAVGEKLFF. The CDR3 coding sequence is TGTGCCACCAGCGGGGCCGTTGGTGAAAAACTGTTTTTT.

This chain links TRBV5-1 with TRBJ1-1; possible D gene TRBD1, 5 bases. This CDR3 region has 12 residues. The germline V gene has CDR1 SGHRS and CDR2 YFSETQ. Between the trimmed V and J ends, which lost 4 bases and 11 bases, there was a span of 15 bases. CDR3 sequence: CASSAQGEEAFF. Written as DNA, the CDR3 is TGCGCCAGCAGCGCACAAGGGGAGGAGGCTTTCTTT.

The chain recombines TRBV9 with TRBJ1-1, with D unclear. This CDR3 has 13 amino acids. The germline CDR1 and CDR2 sequences are SGDLS and YYNGEE. V lost 0 bases and J lost 0, with 3 bases in between. CDR3 nucleotide sequence: TGTGCCAGCAGCGTAGTCCTGAACACTGAAGCTTTCTTT. It codes for CASSVVLNTEAFF.

The rearrangement uses TRBV15 and TRBJ1-2; TRBD1 is a possible D gene (6 bases). V was clipped by 3 bases and J by 8 bases, with 16 bases between them. CDR3 length: 14 residues. CDR1 and CDR2 (germline): LNHNV, YYDKDF (reference sequence). The CDR3 DNA reads TGTGCCACCAGCAGGTGGGGGCAGGGAGGCGGCTACACCTTC. It translates to CATSRWGQGGGYTF.

The V call is TRBV6-5, the J call TRBJ1-1; tentatively, D is TRBD1 (6 bases). The V gene lost 0 bases and the J gene lost 5 bases, with 10 bases spanning the gap. Germline V gives CDR1 MNHEY, CDR2 SVGAGI. The CDR3 has 14 residues. Here the CDR3 DNA reads TGTGCCAGCAGTTACTCGAGGGGGGGTACTGAAGCTTTCTTT. Translating it yields CASSYSRGGTEAFF.

The V and J genes are TRBV11-1 and TRBJ1-6; no clear D. V gave up 1 base and J gave up 1 base, with 5 bases separating them. The V gene's germline CDR1 is SGHAT and CDR2 FQDESV (reference sequence). This CDR3 region has 15 residues. In DNA form, the CDR3 reads TGTGCCAGCAGCTTAGTCGGGTCCTATAATTCACCCCTCCACTTT. It specifies CASSLVGSYNSPLHF.